This note documents a single T cell receptor beta chain sequence. The germline CDR1 and CDR2 sequences are LGHNA and YSLEER. The CDR3 runs to 14 residues. V dropped 1 base and J dropped 4 bases, with 11 bases sitting between them. TCRdb recomputed calls from the 5' RACE reads with MiXCR, one row per CDR3 protein. This sample has just under 600,000 distinct CDR3 sequences, with 13% found just once. This specimen comes from a study of T cells after yellow fever vaccination. This specimen was PBMCs, taken on the day of the yellow fever booster vaccination. This receptor was identified in a man aged 25 to 40 who received the YFV17D yellow fever vaccine. V is TRBV4-3 and J is TRBJ2-7; D unclear. The CDR3 sequence: CASSQGQRSYEQYF. Here the CDR3 DNA reads TGCGCCAGCAGCCAAGGCCAGCGCTCTTACGAGCAGTACTTC.